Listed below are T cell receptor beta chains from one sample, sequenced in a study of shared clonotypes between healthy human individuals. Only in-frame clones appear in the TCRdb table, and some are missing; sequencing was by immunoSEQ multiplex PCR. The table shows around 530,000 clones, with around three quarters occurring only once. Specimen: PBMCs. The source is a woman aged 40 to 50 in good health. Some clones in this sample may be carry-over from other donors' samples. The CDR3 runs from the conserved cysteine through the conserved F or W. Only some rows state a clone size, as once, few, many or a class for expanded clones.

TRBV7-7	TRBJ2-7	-	CASSPMTGYEQYF
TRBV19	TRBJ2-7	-	CASGQGASYEQYF
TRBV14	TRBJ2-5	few	CASSQDTAQETQYF
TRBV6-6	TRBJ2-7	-	CASRTGTGTYEQYF
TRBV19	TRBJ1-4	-	CASSMGQGSGEKLFF
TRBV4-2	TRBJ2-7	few	CASSQDRTDLYEQYF
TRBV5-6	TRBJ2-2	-	CASSLLLGNTGELFF
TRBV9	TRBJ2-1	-	CASSPTFYEQFF
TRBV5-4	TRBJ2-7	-	CASSLTVPAVGTYEQYF
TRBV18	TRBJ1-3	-	CASSRRGQGSGNTIYF
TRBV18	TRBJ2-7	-	CASSRYEGVHPYEQYF